Only one count was recorded for the clone carrying this T cell receptor beta chain. This entry belongs to a study of blood T cell repertoires in COVID-19. In the study overall: COVID-19 samples collected from the United States, Italy and Spain covered acute and convalescent phases.

TCRdb's table, derived via immunoSEQ multiplex PCR, lists solely in-frame clones and lacks some. The sample holds approximately 68,000 clones; approximately 82% are singletons and the top ten take about 16%. The CDR3 extends over 13 amino acids. The germline V and J ends were trimmed by 4 bases and 5 bases, with 12 bases remaining between them. The germline V gene encodes CDR1 SGHRS and CDR2 YFSETQ. V usage is TRBV5-1 and J usage is TRBJ1-2; D is perhaps TRBD1 (5 bases). Sequences were obtained from peripheral blood. The source of this sequence is a man older than 75 with active COVID-19. The CDR3, as DNA: TGCGCCAGCAGCATCGACAGTTTTTATGGCTACACCTTC. Its translation is CASSIDSFYGYTF. Drawing the rest from reference TRBV5-1 and TRBJ1-2, the complete variable domain is KAGVTQTPRYLIKTRGQQVTLSCSPISGHRSVSWYQQTPGQGLQFLFEYFSETQRNKGNFPGRFSGRQFSNSRSEMNVSTLELGDSALYLCASSIDSFYGYTFGSGTRLTVV.